One and the same sample provided the 8 T cell receptor beta chains below, sequenced in a study of regulatory T cells in long-lasting Graves disease. Regarding time point: persistent/refractory GD, antithyroid drugs over 5 years with positive TRAb. PBMC RNA served as the TCR library source. Building the TCR beta libraries relied on iRepertoire HTBI primers, and CDR3 regions underwent Arm-PCR. Via MiXCR, TCRdb re-called the multiplex PCR reads, giving one row per CDR3 protein. The sample has about 400,000 distinct CDR3 sequences, around 20% seen once; the top ten hold 20%. The source material was peripheral blood mononuclear cells (PBMCs), sampled when the disease was refractory, from a patient treated with antithyroid drugs. Receptor source: a female donor with Graves disease.

On this clonotype itself: One end of the junction is discordant with germline, which a read error may explain. The rearrangement joins TRBV6-2 or TRBV6-3 to TRBJ2-7; possibly TRBD2 for D (6 bases). There are 15 residues in the CDR3. From germline, CDR1 is MNHEY and CDR2 SVGEGT. CDR3 protein: CAGSGKKGGMYEQYF. In DNA form, the CDR3 reads TGTGCCGGCAGTGGCAAAAAAGGCGGGATGTACGAGCAGTACTTC.

In this sample, this clonotype turned up a few times. The chain links TRBV6-9 to TRBJ2-7; 11 positions match TRBD2. V shed 6 bases and J 3 bases; nucleotides not matched to a gene: 7. Looked up from germline, CDR1 is MNHGY and CDR2 is SVAAGI. The CDR3 is made up of 15 amino acids. This CDR3 reads CASSYTSGSIYEQYF. In DNA form, the CDR3 reads TGTGCCAGCAGCTATACTAGCGGGAGTATCTACGAGCAGTACTTC.

The chain employs TRBV19 and TRBJ1-2, with D uncertain. Deletions cut 9 bases from V and 2 bases from J, with 7 bases between. From germline, CDR1 is LNHDA and CDR2 SQIVND (reference sequence). The CDR3 length is 11 residues. CDR3 loop: CASYVNYGYTF. CDR3 sequence (DNA): TGTGCCAGCTACGTGAACTATGGCTACACCTTC. The full variable domain, with the rest looked up from reference TRBV19 and TRBJ1-2, is DGGITQSPKYLFRKEGQNVTLSCEQNLNHDAMYWYRQDPGQGLRLIYYSQIVNDFQKGDIAEGYSVSREKKESFPLTVTSAQKNPTAFYLCASYVNYGYTFGSGTRLTVV.

The rearrangement uses TRBV6-2 or TRBV6-3 and TRBJ2-3; the D is unclear. Trimming took off 2 bases at V and 5 bases at J, with 17 bases between the two ends. The CDR3 extends over 16 amino acids. In germline, CDR1 is MNHEY, CDR2 SVGEGT. The CDR3 spells CASSYAPTLGIDTQYF. CDR3 DNA sequence: TGTGCCAGCAGTTACGCCCCTACCCTCGGCATAGATACGCAGTATTTT.

This clonotype has just a few counts. J is TRBJ2-5 and V is TRBV20-1; no firm D call. The V gene's germline CDR1 is DFQATT and CDR2 SNEGSKA (reference sequence). The CDR3 spans 13 residues. Trimming stripped 0 bases from V and 5 bases from J, with 10 bases between. CDR3 in amino acids: CSARDPPQETQYF. The DNA of the CDR3 is TGCAGTGCTAGAGATCCCCCACAGGAGACCCAGTACTTC.

On this clonotype itself: A much larger clone differs by one base, so this may be a read error. The rearrangement joins TRBV20-1 to TRBJ2-7; 10 bases align to TRBD1. CDR1 and CDR2 from the germline V gene are DFQATT and SNEGSKA (reference sequence). There are 13 residues in the CDR3. The CDR3 nucleotides are TGCAGTGCTTCTCGGACAGGGGGATACGAGCAGTGCTTC. Protein sequence: CSASRTGGYEQCF.

The chain recombines TRBV6-2 or TRBV6-3 with TRBJ2-2; D could derive from TRBD1 or TRBD2 (5 bases each). V was shortened by 6 bases and J by 4 bases, with 15 bases between the two germline ends. CDR1 is MNHEY and CDR2 is SVGEGT in the germline V gene. CDR3 length: 15 amino acids. This CDR3 is CASRVSGQGTGELFF. CDR3 bases: TGTGCCAGCAGGGTATCGGGGCAGGGCACCGGGGAGCTGTTTTTT.

This clonotype was observed a handful of times. The chain combines TRBV7-3 with TRBJ1-1; no reliable D call. CDR1 SGHTA and CDR2 FQGTGA come from the germline V gene. Trimming stripped 5 bases from V and 1 base from J, with 11 bases between. The CDR3 is 14 amino acids. CDR3 loop: CASSPGSPNTEAFF. The CDR3, as DNA: TGTGCCAGCAGCCCCGGGTCCCCGAACACTGAAGCTTTCTTT.